This T cell receptor beta chain was identified during a study of graft-versus-host responses after intestinal transplantation. Overall study context: Transplant types were multivisceral, liver-intestinal, or isolated intestinal. Every transplant recipient was induced with anti-thymocyte globulin, then maintained on tacrolimus and steroids for 2 to 4 years. General study points: Analysis identified GvH clones in recipient marrow, with some appearing first in ileum or blood. After transplant, early declines in HvG clones were associated with peak levels of circulating GvH clones.

The assay was immunoSEQ multiplex PCR, and TCRdb's table has in-frame clones only and misses some. The data contain more than 60,000 clones, roughly 88% of them singletons. V lost 4 bases and J 2 bases, leaving 15 bases between the germline ends. The CDR3 totals 15 residues. CDR1 and CDR2 (germline): MNHNY, SVGAGI (reference sequence). On this clone: Its antigen remains unknown.

This receptor was identified in a human donor who received an intestinal transplant. The sequenced sample was unstimulated CD8+ T cells sorted from spleen or lymph node cells, obtained before intestinal transplant. The rearrangement links TRBV6-6 to TRBJ2-7; D possibly corresponds to TRBD1 (6 bases). CDR3 bases: TGTGCCAGCAGTTCGGAACTGGACAGACCCTACGAGCAGTACTTC. Amino acid sequence: CASSSELDRPYEQYF.